This T cell receptor beta chain was sequenced in a study of blood T cells in healthy people across ages. Study results and caveats: Diversity of TCR beta per million T cells declined in a roughly linear way with age. Estimates of diversity drawn from one million T cells were considered underestimates. Higher diversity, along with more naive CD4+ cells, distinguished long-lived donors from aged donors.

Next came a second PCR, run for about 6 to 11 cycles, which used a sample-barcoded 5' primer along with a J-beta primer mix. Using its own MiXCR run on the 5' RACE reads, TCRdb lists one record per CDR3 protein. This table has around 1,100,000 distinct CDR3 sequences, 35% to 40% appearing once. The table lists this clonotype with a few counts. What it recognizes is unknown. Per individual sample, total RNA of at least 5 micrograms was extracted. Germline V gives CDR1 SGDLS, CDR2 YYNGEE. V lost 0 bases, J lost 3 bases, and 11 bases lay in between. The CDR3 is 15 residues long. Sequenced input: blood. The TCR originated in a man between 18 and 29 years old in good health. The chain couples TRBV9 to TRBJ2-3; D may be TRBD1 (6 bases). The CDR3 spells CASSVEGQMTDTQYF. CDR3 coding DNA: TGTGCCAGCAGCGTAGAAGGACAGATGACAGATACGCAGTATTTT.